Included here is one T cell receptor (beta chain) sequence, with context. Its antigen is not yet known. No base qualities exist here, and no much larger clone lies one base off it. Reading the label with the study, this specimen's time point is: about 28 days (+/-7) after the second vaccine dose. AZD1222 recipients given second doses at about 4 weeks or at about 12 weeks were pooled, since spike-specific TCR depth and breadth were not found to differ between the two schedules. Vaccinee samples were obtained from the UK trials COV001 and COV002, which included a single-blind randomized controlled phase 2/3 trial of AZD1222 (ChAdOx1 nCoV-19) in healthy adults. For TCRbeta chain sequencing, PBMC samples from trial participants were taken at day 0 and at day 28 after the second dose. The germline V gene specifies SNHLY as CDR1 and FYNNEI as CDR2. The CDR3 contains 15 residues, cysteine and phenylalanine counted. Of all the DNA, just the CDR3 is kept, 45 bases in frame from base 1. Trimming costs V 1 base and J 4 bases, and their ends lie 13 bases apart.

These data belong to a study of T cell responses to AZD1222 COVID-19 vaccine (dated by TCRdb to the early 2020s). Looking at the study overall: A total of 233 trial participants underwent TCR sequencing, of whom some 210 received two doses of AZD1222 and some 26 received two doses of the MenACWY control vaccine. Trial participants were enrolled by age into subgroups of 18-55, 56-69 and 70-plus years, and roughly 150, 30 and 60 TCR-sequenced participants, respectively, were included in these subgroups.

The CDR3 regions of human TCRbeta chains were subjected to immunosequencing. The authors' pipeline ran thus. Repertoire TCRs were checked for matches against a reference library of SARS-CoV-2-specific TCRs that had been generated using the MIRA antigen-specificity platform. Breadth meant the fraction of unique TCRs that were SARS-CoV-2-associated, whereas depth meant the fraction of total T cells that were SARS-CoV-2-associated. Using the MIRA data, each spike-specific TCR was mapped to the spike region that the TCR reacts to and placed in a CD4 or CD8 class. Log10-transformed breadth and depth values were compared by one-way ANOVA with Sidak's multiple comparisons tests. TCRdb mirrors the immuneACCESS table, restricted to in-frame sequences. Some clones are absent from its copies; in checked studies, under half trace to an unresolved V gene, and the reason for the others is unknown. V, J and clone size are taken as reported in that table, and D and trimming were inferred from the DNA itself. For this sample the table gives fewer than 90,000 clones, of which over 80% were detected only once. The biggest ten clones account for 9.5% to 13% of the sample.

The full study reports these points: Conclusions about previously exposed vaccinees are limited because only a handful of AZD1222 recipients were SARS-CoV-2 seropositive at baseline. Reportedly, close to half of the unique spike-specific TCRs recognized epitopes lying outside the regions that are mutated in the B.1.351 and B.1.1.7 variants. Because no day 14 peak-response samples were available, repertoires were characterized only after the peak T cell response. Vaccine-associated CD4 TCRs spanned the whole spike protein, with dominant responses in regions 160-218 and 743-854. After two AZD1222 doses, spike-specific TCR breadth and depth were significantly higher than at day 0 and than in MenACWY recipients. In the small 56-69-year group, the increase in depth fell short of significance, most likely because of low power. Participants were mostly white British and included more females than males, and it was suggested by the authors that clonal diversity may have been underestimated.

The source is an adult who received the AZD1222 COVID-19 vaccine. The chain was built from TRBV2 and TRBJ2-5; 6 matching bases give a weak D call of TRBD2. Sample: peripheral blood, taken 28 days after the second AZD1222 dose. The DNA reads as follows: TGTGCCAGCAGTGAAGGGGGTCCCGGGGGAGAGACCCAGTACTTC. It translates as CASSEGGPGGETQYF. The reference TRBV2 and TRBJ2-5 proteins fill in what lies around the CDR3, so the full variable domain reads EPEVTQTPSHQVTQMGQEVILRCVPISNHLYFYWYRQILGQKVEFLVSFYNNEISEKSEIFDDQFSVERPDGSNFTLKIRSTKLEDSAMYFCASSEGGPGGETQYFGPGTRLLVL.